This is a list of T cell receptor beta chains from one sample in a study of blood T cell repertoires in COVID-19. The assay was immunoSEQ multiplex PCR, and TCRdb's table has in-frame clones only and misses some. The sample lists about 150,000 clones; around nine tenths were seen once. The specimen sequenced was peripheral blood. Every receptor here comes from a human donor in a cohort sampled during active COVID-19. Both conserved end residues are trimmed from each CDR3.

V	CDR3
TRBV30	AWSVRGGGARGTDTQY
TRBV5-6	ASSGASGRVGGELF
TRBV3-1/TRBV3-2	ASSQGRLQETQY
TRBV7-3	ASSLNPPTGAGYNEQF
TRBV6-2/TRBV6-3	ASSYVWGTGEMNTEAF
TRBV28	ASSITGGQETQY
TRBV9	ASSVQTGPGNTIY
TRBV7-2	ASSYGGSGANVLT
TRBV4-2	ASSQDMGGDSPLH
TRBV10-3	AISGDRGQLHNYEQY
TRBV4-2	ASSPINRGRTNGYT
TRBV6-5	ASSSRLDSYEQY
TRBV5-1	ASSLGGQGTEKLF
TRBV7-9	ASSSTGPGEKLF
TRBV18	ASSPRGTGTGNQETQY
TRBV19	ASSRLLGTSGSSTDTQY
TRBV15	ATSRGQDTSYEQY
TRBV19	ASRQGPRPSEQY
TRBV11-1	ASSLVQNTEAF
TRBV30	AWSLLSGRAWDEQF
TRBV10-3	AISEVSSGRQSDTQY
TRBV6-2/TRBV6-3	ASSGDYMAQY
TRBV19	ASSISTGAEAF
TRBV19	ASRRGQGGGYGYT
TRBV5-1	ASSLDVASSYNEQF
TRBV6-6	ASSFSGQGAKNIQY
TRBV6-6	ASSYSGKSRTDTQY
TRBV5-6	ASSSSKLAGVGNEQF
TRBV6-2/TRBV6-3	ASSYSAPGNSPLH
TRBV6-2/TRBV6-3	ASSSQGQDSYEQY
TRBV14	ASSPLRDRGNEQF
TRBV11-2	ASSFGEGPGTEAF
TRBV5-1	ASSFRQNTGELF
TRBV7-2	ASSPTSTNQPQH
TRBV2	ASGRLAGTSEQY